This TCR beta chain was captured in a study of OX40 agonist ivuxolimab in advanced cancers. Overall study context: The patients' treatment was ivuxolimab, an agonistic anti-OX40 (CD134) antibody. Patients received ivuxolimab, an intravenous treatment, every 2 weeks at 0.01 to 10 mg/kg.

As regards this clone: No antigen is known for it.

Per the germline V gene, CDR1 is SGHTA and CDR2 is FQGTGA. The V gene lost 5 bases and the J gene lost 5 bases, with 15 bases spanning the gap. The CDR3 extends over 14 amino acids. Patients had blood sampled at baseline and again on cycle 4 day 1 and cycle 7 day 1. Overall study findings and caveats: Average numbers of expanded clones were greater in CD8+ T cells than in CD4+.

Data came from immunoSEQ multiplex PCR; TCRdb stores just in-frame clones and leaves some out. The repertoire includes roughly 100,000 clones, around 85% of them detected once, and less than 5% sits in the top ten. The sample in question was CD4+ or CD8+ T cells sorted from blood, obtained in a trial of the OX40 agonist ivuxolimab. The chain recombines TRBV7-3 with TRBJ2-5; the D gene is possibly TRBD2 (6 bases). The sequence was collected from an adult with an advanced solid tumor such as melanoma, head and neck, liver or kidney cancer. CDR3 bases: TGTGCCAGCAGCCGTGCCCCCGGAGGGGAGACCCAGTACTTC. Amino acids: CASSRAPGGETQYF.